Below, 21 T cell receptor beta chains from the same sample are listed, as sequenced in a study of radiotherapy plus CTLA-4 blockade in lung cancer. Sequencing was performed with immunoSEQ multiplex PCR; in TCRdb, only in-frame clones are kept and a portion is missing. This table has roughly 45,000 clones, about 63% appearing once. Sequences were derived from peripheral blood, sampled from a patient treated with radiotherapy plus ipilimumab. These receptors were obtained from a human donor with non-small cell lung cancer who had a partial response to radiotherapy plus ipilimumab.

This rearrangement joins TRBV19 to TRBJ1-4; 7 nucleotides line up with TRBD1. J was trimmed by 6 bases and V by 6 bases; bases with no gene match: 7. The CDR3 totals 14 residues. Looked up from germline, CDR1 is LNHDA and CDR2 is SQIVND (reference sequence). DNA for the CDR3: TGTGCCAGTAGCCGCGACAGGGAGGATGAAAAACTGTTTTTT. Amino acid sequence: CASSRDREDEKLFF.

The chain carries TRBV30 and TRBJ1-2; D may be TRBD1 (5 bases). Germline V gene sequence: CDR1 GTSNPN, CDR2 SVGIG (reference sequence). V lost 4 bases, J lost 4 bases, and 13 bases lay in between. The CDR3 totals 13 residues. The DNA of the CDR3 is TGTGCCTGGACCATAAGGACATCCTATGGCTACACCTTC. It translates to CAWTIRTSYGYTF. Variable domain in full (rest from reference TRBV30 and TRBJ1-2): SQTIHQWPATLVQPVGSPLSLECTVEGTSNPNLYWYRQAAGRGLQLLFYSVGIGQISSEVPQNLSASRPQDRQFILSSKKLLLSDSGFYLCAWTIRTSYGYTFGSGTRLTVV.

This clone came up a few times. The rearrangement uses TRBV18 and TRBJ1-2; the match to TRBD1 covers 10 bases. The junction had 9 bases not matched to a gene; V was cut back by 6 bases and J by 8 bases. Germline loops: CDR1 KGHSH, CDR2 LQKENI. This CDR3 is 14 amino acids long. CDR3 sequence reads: CASSRDRGLSGYTF. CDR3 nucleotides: TGTGCCAGCTCCCGGGACAGGGGTTTAAGCGGCTACACCTTC.

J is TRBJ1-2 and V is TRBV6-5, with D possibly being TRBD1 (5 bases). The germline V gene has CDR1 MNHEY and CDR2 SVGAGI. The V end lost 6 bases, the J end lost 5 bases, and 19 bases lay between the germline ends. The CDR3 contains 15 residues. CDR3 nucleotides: TGTGCCAGCAGCGAAAAAGGGGCCCAAGTGTATGGCTACACCTTC. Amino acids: CASSEKGAQVYGYTF.

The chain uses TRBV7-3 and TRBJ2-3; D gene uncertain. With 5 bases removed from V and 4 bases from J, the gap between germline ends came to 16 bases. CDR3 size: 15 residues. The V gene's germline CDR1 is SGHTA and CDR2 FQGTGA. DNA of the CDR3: TGTGCCAGCAGCGTAGGCACGCGAGGAGCAGATACGCAGTATTTT. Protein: CASSVGTRGADTQYF. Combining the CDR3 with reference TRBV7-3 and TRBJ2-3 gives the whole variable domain GAGVSQTPSNKVTEKGKYVELRCDPISGHTALYWYRQSLGQGPEFLIYFQGTGAADDSGLPNDRFFAVRPEGSVSTLKIQRTERGDSAVYLCASSVGTRGADTQYFGPGTRLTVL.

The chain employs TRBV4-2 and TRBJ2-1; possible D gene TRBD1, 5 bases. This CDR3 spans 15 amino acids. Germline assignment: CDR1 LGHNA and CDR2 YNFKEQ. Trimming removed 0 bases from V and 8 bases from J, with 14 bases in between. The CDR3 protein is CASSQDLSARDEQFF. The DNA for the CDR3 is TGTGCCAGCAGCCAAGATTTGTCCGCCAGGGATGAGCAGTTCTTC.

This chain's CDR3 is CASSSGQGSNTEAFF. In DNA form, the CDR3 reads TGTGCCAGCAGCTCCGGACAGGGATCGAACACTGAAGCTTTCTTT. The genes are TRBV27 and TRBJ1-1, with 8 bases matching TRBD1. The CDR3 is 15 amino acids. The V gene's germline CDR1 is MNHEY and CDR2 SMNVEV (reference sequence). V shed 6 bases, J shed 1 base, and the junction held 7 bases outside the gene matches.

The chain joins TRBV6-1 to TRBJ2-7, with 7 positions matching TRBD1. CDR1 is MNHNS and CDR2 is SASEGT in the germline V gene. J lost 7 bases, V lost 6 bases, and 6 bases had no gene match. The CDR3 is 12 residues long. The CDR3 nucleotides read TGTGCCAGCAGGACAGGGCCTTGGGAGCAGTACTTC. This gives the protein CASRTGPWEQYF.

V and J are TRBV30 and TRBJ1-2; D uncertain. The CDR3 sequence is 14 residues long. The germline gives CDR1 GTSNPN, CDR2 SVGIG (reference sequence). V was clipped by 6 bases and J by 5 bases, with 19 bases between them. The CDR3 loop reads CACSPVSGSYGYTF. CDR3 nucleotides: TGTGCCTGTTCCCCGGTTAGCGGGAGTTATGGCTACACCTTC. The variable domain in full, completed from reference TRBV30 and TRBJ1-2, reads SQTIHQWPATLVQPVGSPLSLECTVEGTSNPNLYWYRQAAGRGLQLLFYSVGIGQISSEVPQNLSASRPQDRQFILSSKKLLLSDSGFYLCACSPVSGSYGYTFGSGTRLTVV.

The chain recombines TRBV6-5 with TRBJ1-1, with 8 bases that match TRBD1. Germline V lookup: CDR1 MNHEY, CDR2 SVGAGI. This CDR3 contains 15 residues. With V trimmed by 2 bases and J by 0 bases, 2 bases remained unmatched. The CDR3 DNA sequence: TGTGCCAGCAGTTACGGGACAGGATTGAACACTGAAGCTTTCTTT. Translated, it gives CASSYGTGLNTEAFF.

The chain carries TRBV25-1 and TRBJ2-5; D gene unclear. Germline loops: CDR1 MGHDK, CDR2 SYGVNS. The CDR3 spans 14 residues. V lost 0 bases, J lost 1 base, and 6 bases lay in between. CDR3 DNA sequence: TGTGCCAGCAGTGAATACCTCGTCCAAGAGACCCAGTACTTC. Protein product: CASSEYLVQETQYF.

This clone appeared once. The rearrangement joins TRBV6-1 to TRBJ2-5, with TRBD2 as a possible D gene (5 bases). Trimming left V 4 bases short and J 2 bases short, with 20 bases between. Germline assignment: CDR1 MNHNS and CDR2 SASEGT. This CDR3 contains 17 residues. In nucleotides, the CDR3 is TGTGCCAGCAGTGCCCCCCAACGACGGCGGACTCAAGAGACCCAGTACTTC. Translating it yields CASSAPQRRRTQETQYF.

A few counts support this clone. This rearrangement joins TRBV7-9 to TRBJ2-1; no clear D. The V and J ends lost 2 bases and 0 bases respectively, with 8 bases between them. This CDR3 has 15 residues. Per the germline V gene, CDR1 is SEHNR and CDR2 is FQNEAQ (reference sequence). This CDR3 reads CASSLSDSSYNEQFF. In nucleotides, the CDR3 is TGTGCCAGCAGCTTATCCGATAGCTCCTACAATGAGCAGTTCTTC.

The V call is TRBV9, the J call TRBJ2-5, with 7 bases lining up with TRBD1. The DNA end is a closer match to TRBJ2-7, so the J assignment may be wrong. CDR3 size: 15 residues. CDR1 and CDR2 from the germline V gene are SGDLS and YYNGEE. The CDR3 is CASSPGDRVDYEQYF. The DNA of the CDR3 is TGTGCCAGCAGCCCGGGTGACAGGGTGGACTACGAGCAGTACTTC.

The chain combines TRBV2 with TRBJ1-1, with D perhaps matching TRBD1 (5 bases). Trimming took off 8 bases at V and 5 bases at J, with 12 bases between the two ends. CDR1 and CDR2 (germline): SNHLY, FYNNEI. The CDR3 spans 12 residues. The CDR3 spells CASPGGSTEAFF. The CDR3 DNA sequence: TGTGCCAGCCCGGGGGGGAGTACTGAAGCTTTCTTT.

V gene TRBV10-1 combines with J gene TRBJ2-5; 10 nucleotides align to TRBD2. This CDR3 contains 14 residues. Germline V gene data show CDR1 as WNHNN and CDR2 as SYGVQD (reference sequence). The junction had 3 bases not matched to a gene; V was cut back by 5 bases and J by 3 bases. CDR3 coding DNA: TGCGCCAGCAGTAGCGGGGGGGTTGAAGAGACCCAGTACTTC. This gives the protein CASSSGGVEETQYF.

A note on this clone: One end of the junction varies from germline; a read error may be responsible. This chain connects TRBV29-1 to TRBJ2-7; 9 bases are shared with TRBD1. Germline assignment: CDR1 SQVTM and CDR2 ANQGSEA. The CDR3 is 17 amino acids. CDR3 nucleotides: TGCAGCGTTGAAGATCGACAGGGGGTTTCCTCGTACTACGAGCGGTACTTC. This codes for CSVEDRQGVSSYYERYF.

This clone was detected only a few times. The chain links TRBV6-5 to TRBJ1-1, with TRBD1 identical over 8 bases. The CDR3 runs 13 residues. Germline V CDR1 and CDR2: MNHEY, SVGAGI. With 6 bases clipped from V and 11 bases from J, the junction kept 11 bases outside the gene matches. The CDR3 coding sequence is TGTGCCAGCAGCCTACACAGGACAGGGTATGCTTTCTTT. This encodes CASSLHRTGYAFF.

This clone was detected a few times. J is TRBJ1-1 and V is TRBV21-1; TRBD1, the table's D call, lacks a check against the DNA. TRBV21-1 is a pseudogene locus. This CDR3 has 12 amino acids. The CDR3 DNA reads TGTGCCAGCAGCAAAGGTCAGGTTGAAGCTTTCTTT. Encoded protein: CASSKGQVEAFF.

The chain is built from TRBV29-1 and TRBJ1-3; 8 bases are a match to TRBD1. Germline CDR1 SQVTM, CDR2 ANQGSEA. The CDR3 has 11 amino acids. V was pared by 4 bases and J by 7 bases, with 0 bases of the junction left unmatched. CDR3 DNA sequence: TGCAGCGTTGGACAGGGGAACACCATATATTTT. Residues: CSVGQGNTIYF.

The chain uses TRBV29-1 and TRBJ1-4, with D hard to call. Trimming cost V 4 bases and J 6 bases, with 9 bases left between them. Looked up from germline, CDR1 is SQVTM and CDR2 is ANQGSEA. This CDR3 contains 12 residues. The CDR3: CSVGLSDEKLFF. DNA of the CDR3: TGCAGCGTTGGTTTATCCGATGAAAAACTGTTTTTT.